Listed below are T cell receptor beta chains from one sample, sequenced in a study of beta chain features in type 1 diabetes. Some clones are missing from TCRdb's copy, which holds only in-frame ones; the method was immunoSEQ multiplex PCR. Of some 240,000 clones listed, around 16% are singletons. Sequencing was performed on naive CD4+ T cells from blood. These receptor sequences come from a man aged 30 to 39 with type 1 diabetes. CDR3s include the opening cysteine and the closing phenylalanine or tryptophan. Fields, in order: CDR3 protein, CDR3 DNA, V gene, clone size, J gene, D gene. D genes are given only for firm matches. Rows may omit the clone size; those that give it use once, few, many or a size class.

CDR3aa: CASSSNSGPGNTEAFF
CDR3nt: TGTGCCAGCAGCTCGAATTCCGGTCCGGGTAACACTGAAGCTTTCTTT
v_gene: TRBV7-6
abundance: few
j_gene: TRBJ1-1
d_gene: NA

CDR3aa: CASSQALGTGSDTQYF
CDR3nt: TGCGCCAGCAGCCAAGCTCTTGGGACAGGGTCAGATACGCAGTATTTT
v_gene: TRBV4-3
abundance: few
j_gene: TRBJ2-3
d_gene: TRBD1

CDR3aa: CASSPPAGTDTQYF
CDR3nt: TGTGCCAGCTCACCACCGGCTGGCACAGATACGCAGTATTTT
v_gene: TRBV18
abundance: few
j_gene: TRBJ2-3
d_gene: NA

CDR3aa: CASSYPAFF
CDR3nt: TGTGCCAGTAGCTACCCAGCTTTCTTT
v_gene: TRBV19
abundance: NA
j_gene: TRBJ1-1
d_gene: NA

CDR3aa: CSVDGSGANVLTF
CDR3nt: TGCAGCGTTGACGGCTCTGGGGCCAACGTCCTGACTTTC
v_gene: TRBV29-1
abundance: NA
j_gene: TRBJ2-6
d_gene: NA

CDR3aa: CASSFGETQYF
CDR3nt: TGTGCCAGCAGCTTCGGGGAGACCCAGTACTTC
v_gene: TRBV5-4
abundance: few
j_gene: TRBJ2-5
d_gene: NA

CDR3aa: CAWNRPQWGGTGEQYF
CDR3nt: TGTGCCTGGAACAGGCCCCAGTGGGGAGGAACGGGCGAGCAGTACTTC
v_gene: TRBV30
abundance: NA
j_gene: TRBJ2-7
d_gene: NA

CDR3aa: CAWNSRDYGYTF
CDR3nt: TGTGCCTGGAATTCCAGGGACTATGGCTACACCTTC
v_gene: TRBV30
abundance: few
j_gene: TRBJ1-2
d_gene: NA

CDR3aa: CSVGSRFSSYEQYF
CDR3nt: TGCAGCGTTGGGTCCCGGTTTTCCTCCTACGAGCAGTACTTC
v_gene: TRBV29-1
abundance: once
j_gene: TRBJ2-7
d_gene: NA

CDR3aa: CATSRDPSGLSRWQFF
CDR3nt: TGTGCCACCAGCAGAGATCCCAGCGGACTATCAAGATGGCAGTTCTTC
v_gene: TRBV15
abundance: NA
j_gene: TRBJ2-1
d_gene: NA

CDR3aa: CASSLLGTDQPQHF
CDR3nt: TGTGCCAGCTCACTCCTGGGTACCGATCAGCCCCAGCATTTT
v_gene: TRBV18
abundance: few
j_gene: TRBJ1-5
d_gene: NA

CDR3aa: CASSQVGEGHNEQFF
CDR3nt: TGTGCCAGCAGCCAAGTGGGGGAGGGTCACAATGAGCAGTTCTTC
v_gene: TRBV4-2
abundance: NA
j_gene: TRBJ2-1
d_gene: TRBD2

CDR3aa: CSVVIGQETQYF
CDR3nt: TGCAGCGTTGTTATTGGGCAAGAGACCCAGTACTTC
v_gene: TRBV29-1
abundance: NA
j_gene: TRBJ2-5
d_gene: NA

CDR3aa: CSVHRDRDTGELFF
CDR3nt: TGCAGCGTTCACAGGGACCGGGACACCGGGGAGCTGTTTTTT
v_gene: TRBV29-1
abundance: few
j_gene: TRBJ2-2
d_gene: NA

CDR3aa: CASTYASGTSWIPTDTQYF
CDR3nt: TGTGCCAGCACTTACGCCTCCGGGACTAGCTGGATCCCGACAGATACGCAGTATTTT
v_gene: TRBV14
abundance: few
j_gene: TRBJ2-3
d_gene: TRBD2

CDR3aa: CSHGGADTQYF
CDR3nt: TGCAGCCACGGGGGTGCAGATACGCAGTATTTT
v_gene: TRBV29-1
abundance: NA
j_gene: TRBJ2-3
d_gene: NA

CDR3aa: CASSHGPNTEAFF
CDR3nt: TGTGCCAGCAGCCACGGCCCGAACACTGAAGCTTTCTTT
v_gene: TRBV7-3
abundance: few
j_gene: TRBJ1-1
d_gene: NA

CDR3aa: CSVTGTDWGYTF
CDR3nt: TGCAGCGTGACCGGGACAGACTGGGGCTACACCTTC
v_gene: TRBV29-1
abundance: NA
j_gene: TRBJ1-2
d_gene: TRBD1

CDR3aa: CASSLEAGEQETQYF
CDR3nt: TGTGCCAGCAGCTTGGAGGCAGGGGAACAAGAGACCCAGTACTTC
v_gene: TRBV5-4
abundance: NA
j_gene: TRBJ2-5
d_gene: NA

CDR3aa: CASSLGSYEQYF
CDR3nt: TGTGCCAGCAGTTTAGGCTCCTACGAGCAGTACTTC
v_gene: TRBV28
abundance: few
j_gene: TRBJ2-7
d_gene: NA

CDR3aa: CASSQVKLAGAYEQFF
CDR3nt: TGCGCCAGCAGCCAAGTAAAACTAGCGGGAGCGTATGAGCAGTTCTTC
v_gene: TRBV4-3
abundance: NA
j_gene: TRBJ2-1
d_gene: TRBD2

CDR3aa: CASSQRQGEAKNIQYF
CDR3nt: TGTGCCAGCAGCCAGAGACAGGGGGAAGCCAAAAACATTCAGTACTTC
v_gene: TRBV7-6
abundance: NA
j_gene: TRBJ2-4
d_gene: TRBD1

CDR3aa: CASGRTLSSYEQYF
CDR3nt: TGTGCCAGCGGCCGGACATTGAGCTCCTACGAGCAGTACTTC
v_gene: TRBV18
abundance: few
j_gene: TRBJ2-7
d_gene: NA

CDR3aa: CASSESRETQYF
CDR3nt: TGCGCCAGCAGTGAGTCAAGAGAGACCCAGTACTTC
v_gene: TRBV10-1
abundance: few
j_gene: TRBJ2-5
d_gene: NA

CDR3aa: CASSRGDQPQHF
CDR3nt: TGTGCCAGCAGTAGGGGGGATCAGCCCCAGCATTTT
v_gene: TRBV6-6
abundance: NA
j_gene: TRBJ1-5
d_gene: NA

CDR3aa: CASSNAYNEQFF
CDR3nt: TGTGCCAGTAGTAACGCCTACAATGAGCAGTTCTTC
v_gene: TRBV19
abundance: NA
j_gene: TRBJ2-1
d_gene: NA

CDR3aa: CASSLDRAAKNIQYF
CDR3nt: TGTGCCAGCAGCCTGGACAGGGCGGCCAAAAACATTCAGTACTTC
v_gene: TRBV5-4
abundance: NA
j_gene: TRBJ2-4
d_gene: TRBD1

CDR3aa: CASSSFGGTYNEQFF
CDR3nt: TGTGCCAGCAGCTCATTTGGGGGGACCTACAATGAGCAGTTCTTC
v_gene: TRBV7-3
abundance: few
j_gene: TRBJ2-1
d_gene: NA

CDR3aa: CASCRRQGDGYTF
CDR3nt: TGTGCCAGCTGTCGCCGACAGGGAGATGGCTACACCTTC
v_gene: TRBV27
abundance: few
j_gene: TRBJ1-2
d_gene: TRBD1

CDR3aa: CASTEPSGGIYEQYF
CDR3nt: TGTGCCAGCACCGAACCTAGCGGGGGGATCTACGAGCAGTACTTC
v_gene: TRBV6-6
abundance: NA
j_gene: TRBJ2-7
d_gene: TRBD2

CDR3aa: CSVVKRSNTEAFF
CDR3nt: TGCAGCGTTGTGAAACGGTCGAACACTGAAGCTTTCTTT
v_gene: TRBV29-1
abundance: few
j_gene: TRBJ1-1
d_gene: NA

CDR3aa: CASSQVGQGNGGYTF
CDR3nt: TGCGCCAGCAGCCAAGTGGGACAGGGGAACGGTGGCTACACCTTC
v_gene: TRBV4-1
abundance: NA
j_gene: TRBJ1-2
d_gene: TRBD1

CDR3aa: CSVAGMSSTDTQYF
CDR3nt: TGCAGCGTTGCGGGGATGTCTAGCACAGATACGCAGTATTTT
v_gene: TRBV29-1
abundance: few
j_gene: TRBJ2-3
d_gene: NA

CDR3aa: CAGGETETQYF
CDR3nt: TGTGCAGGTGGGGAAACAGAGACCCAGTACTTC
v_gene: TRBV7-2
abundance: few
j_gene: TRBJ2-5
d_gene: NA

CDR3aa: CSLGRGGEKLFF
CDR3nt: TGCAGCCTAGGGAGGGGAGGTGAAAAACTGTTTTTT
v_gene: TRBV29-1
abundance: NA
j_gene: TRBJ1-4
d_gene: NA

CDR3aa: CASSPLSVGFYEQYF
CDR3nt: TGTGCCAGCAGCCCCCTGTCGGTGGGTTTCTACGAGCAGTACTTC
v_gene: TRBV7-2
abundance: few
j_gene: TRBJ2-7
d_gene: NA

CDR3aa: CASSYNTQTQYF
CDR3nt: TGTGCCAGCAGTTATAATACGCAGACCCAGTACTTC
v_gene: TRBV6-6
abundance: NA
j_gene: TRBJ2-5
d_gene: NA

CDR3aa: CSVGTSNVQYF
CDR3nt: TGCAGCGTAGGGACTAGTAACGTGCAGTACTTC
v_gene: TRBV29-1
abundance: few
j_gene: TRBJ2-7
d_gene: TRBD2

CDR3aa: CASRPTVGKTQYF
CDR3nt: TGTGCCAGCAGGCCGACAGTTGGCAAGACCCAGTACTTC
v_gene: TRBV28
abundance: NA
j_gene: TRBJ2-5
d_gene: NA

CDR3aa: CASSLDTTGRYGYTF
CDR3nt: TGTGCCAGCAGCTTAGATACAACAGGGCGATATGGCTACACCTTC
v_gene: TRBV7-2
abundance: NA
j_gene: TRBJ1-2
d_gene: NA

CDR3aa: CSVEEGANEKLFF
CDR3nt: TGCAGCGTGGAGGAAGGGGCGAATGAAAAACTGTTTTTT
v_gene: TRBV29-1
abundance: few
j_gene: TRBJ1-4
d_gene: NA

CDR3aa: CASSFTSGSGQETQYF
CDR3nt: TGTGCCAGCAGCTTTACTAGCGGGAGTGGACAAGAGACCCAGTACTTC
v_gene: TRBV7-9
abundance: NA
j_gene: TRBJ2-5
d_gene: TRBD2

CDR3aa: CASSKEPGRETQYF
CDR3nt: TGTGCCAGCAGCAAAGAACCCGGAAGAGAGACCCAGTACTTC
v_gene: TRBV21-1
abundance: NA
j_gene: TRBJ2-5
d_gene: NA